These T cell receptor beta chains were read from a single sample in a study of control samples from healthy donors and cancer patients. Sequencing was performed with immunoSEQ multiplex PCR; in TCRdb, only in-frame clones are kept and a portion is missing. The repertoire consists of roughly 52,000 clones, with roughly 95% occurring once and the leading ten covering 2.4%. The sequencing input was blood. The receptor set was obtained from a man aged 25 to 40 in good health. Both conserved end residues are part of each CDR3. The D gene is left open where the match is weak. The size of a clone is reported for some rows only, either as once, few or many, or as a class for expanded clones.

CDR3: CASSSGTGVNQPQHF
DNA: TGTGCCAGCAGCTCCGGGACAGGGGTTAATCAGCCCCAGCATTTT
V: TRBV5-5
length: 15
D: TRBD1
size: medium-sized
J: TRBJ1-5

CDR3: CASSIDRDEQYF
DNA: TGTGCCAGCAGTATCGACAGGGACGAGCAGTACTTC
V: TRBV28
length: 12
D: TRBD1
size: NA
J: TRBJ2-7

CDR3: CATSDFAGTGELFF
DNA: TGTGCCACCAGTGATTTTGCCGGCACCGGGGAGCTGTTTTTT
V: TRBV24-1
length: 14
D: NA
size: once
J: TRBJ2-2

CDR3: CASRPTGTGELFF
DNA: TGCGCCAGCAGGCCGACAGGGACCGGGGAGCTGTTTTTT
V: TRBV4-1
length: 13
D: TRBD1
size: NA
J: TRBJ2-2

CDR3: CASSESPGASGANVLTF
DNA: TGTGCCAGCAGTGAATCTCCGGGGGCCTCTGGGGCCAACGTCCTGACTTTC
V: TRBV6-4
length: 17
D: NA
size: once
J: TRBJ2-6

CDR3: CASSLVTGESAEQFF
DNA: TGTGCCAGCAGCTTGGTAACGGGGGAGAGTGCTGAGCAGTTCTTC
V: TRBV5-4
length: 15
D: NA
size: NA
J: TRBJ2-1

CDR3: CASRKEINNNEQFF
DNA: TGTGCCAGCAGGAAGGAGATTAATAACAATGAGCAGTTCTTC
V: TRBV2
length: 14
D: NA
size: once
J: TRBJ2-1

CDR3: CASRGFGNEQFF
DNA: TGTGCCAGCAGAGGGTTCGGCAATGAGCAGTTCTTC
V: TRBV6-5
length: 12
D: NA
size: NA
J: TRBJ2-1

CDR3: CASSYPGSPDTQYF
DNA: TGTGCCAGCAGTTACCCCGGGAGCCCAGATACGCAGTATTTT
V: TRBV6-5
length: 14
D: NA
size: NA
J: TRBJ2-3

CDR3: CASRAGGAEAFF
DNA: TGTGCCAGCAGAGCCGGTGGTGCTGAAGCTTTCTTT
V: TRBV2
length: 12
D: NA
size: NA
J: TRBJ1-1

CDR3: CASSVRTSGSKNIQYF
DNA: TGCGCCAGCAGCGTAAGGACTAGCGGTTCGAAAAACATTCAGTACTTC
V: TRBV5-1
length: 16
D: TRBD2
size: NA
J: TRBJ2-4

CDR3: CASSRRGASYNEQFF
DNA: TGTGCCAGCAGCCGCCGCGGGGCCTCCTACAATGAGCAGTTCTTC
V: TRBV6-5
length: 15
D: NA
size: NA
J: TRBJ2-1

CDR3: CASSLPGVNTGELFF
DNA: TGTGCCAGCAGTTTACCAGGGGTCAACACCGGGGAGCTGTTTTTT
V: TRBV28
length: 15
D: NA
size: NA
J: TRBJ2-2

CDR3: CASSPGTGGEVEAFF
DNA: TGTGCCAGCAGCCCCGGGACAGGGGGCGAGGTAGAAGCTTTCTTT
V: TRBV25-1
length: 15
D: TRBD1
size: NA
J: TRBJ1-1

CDR3: CASSALLSGAGELFF
DNA: TGTGCCAGCAGTGCCCTCCTTAGCGGGGCCGGGGAGCTGTTTTTT
V: TRBV25-1
length: 15
D: TRBD2
size: NA
J: TRBJ2-2

CDR3: CASSPGDNEQFF
DNA: TGTGCCAGCAGTCCCGGGGACAATGAGCAGTTCTTC
V: TRBV6-6
length: 12
D: NA
size: NA
J: TRBJ2-1

CDR3: CASSLDRASEKLFF
DNA: TGTGCCAGCAGCTTGGATAGGGCCAGCGAAAAACTGTTTTTT
V: TRBV5-4
length: 14
D: NA
size: NA
J: TRBJ1-4

CDR3: CSVGQTTEAFF
DNA: TGCAGCGTTGGACAGACCACTGAAGCTTTCTTT
V: TRBV29-1
length: 11
D: NA
size: NA
J: TRBJ1-1

CDR3: CASSQAPGSSYEQYF
DNA: TGCGCCAGCAGCCAGGCCCCTGGGTCTTCCTACGAGCAGTACTTC
V: TRBV4-1
length: 15
D: NA
size: NA
J: TRBJ2-7

CDR3: CARSPRGSGRPGTGELFF
DNA: TGTGCCAGAAGCCCCCGGGGTAGCGGGAGGCCGGGGACCGGGGAGCTGTTTTTT
V: TRBV7-5
length: 18
D: NA
size: NA
J: TRBJ2-2

CDR3: CAWSETTSASQHF
DNA: TGTGCCTGGAGTGAGACGACATCAGCGTCCCAGCATTTT
V: TRBV30
length: 13
D: NA
size: NA
J: TRBJ1-5

CDR3: CASRPPGTGTEAFF
DNA: TGTGCCAGCAGGCCCCCAGGGACGGGCACTGAAGCTTTCTTT
V: TRBV6-5
length: 14
D: NA
size: NA
J: TRBJ1-1

CDR3: CASSIGTGTYNEQFF
DNA: TGTGCCAGTAGTATAGGAACAGGGACCTACAATGAGCAGTTCTTC
V: TRBV19
length: 15
D: NA
size: NA
J: TRBJ2-1

CDR3: CASSLYPRRETYNEQFF
DNA: TGTGCCAGTAGCCTGTACCCGCGGCGGGAGACCTACAATGAGCAGTTCTTC
V: TRBV19
length: 17
D: TRBD2
size: NA
J: TRBJ2-1

CDR3: CASSYKRPTDTQYF
DNA: TGTGCCAGCAGTTACAAGCGCCCCACAGATACGCAGTATTTT
V: TRBV6-2/TRBV6-3
length: 14
D: NA
size: NA
J: TRBJ2-3

CDR3: CATSRGGGRGTDTQYF
DNA: TGTGCCACCAGCAGAGGCGGGGGACGAGGCACAGATACGCAGTATTTT
V: TRBV15
length: 16
D: TRBD2
size: NA
J: TRBJ2-3

CDR3: CASSLSHLTDTQYF
DNA: TGTGCCAGCAGTTTATCTCACCTCACAGATACGCAGTATTTT
V: TRBV27
length: 14
D: NA
size: NA
J: TRBJ2-3

CDR3: CASSSNTYEAFF
DNA: TGTGCCAGCAGTTCTAACACGTATGAAGCTTTCTTT
V: TRBV28
length: 12
D: NA
size: once
J: TRBJ1-1

CDR3: CASSRPGQGLYEQYF
DNA: TGTGCCAGTAGTAGACCGGGACAGGGCCTCTACGAGCAGTACTTC
V: TRBV19
length: 15
D: TRBD1
size: NA
J: TRBJ2-7

CDR3: CASSRPRDVYGYTF
DNA: TGTGCCAGCAGTCGCCCGAGGGACGTCTATGGCTACACCTTC
V: TRBV28
length: 14
D: NA
size: NA
J: TRBJ1-2

CDR3: CASSGPNYGYTF
DNA: TGTGCCAGCAGCGGACCTAACTATGGCTACACCTTC
V: TRBV9
length: 12
D: NA
size: NA
J: TRBJ1-2

CDR3: CASSASGSTDTQYF
DNA: TGTGCCAGCAGCGCTAGCGGGAGCACAGATACGCAGTATTTT
V: TRBV7-8
length: 14
D: TRBD2
size: NA
J: TRBJ2-3

CDR3: CASSIGTAGGRGSFF
DNA: TGTGCCAGTAGTATCGGTACAGCGGGAGGCCGTGGGTCGTTCTTC
V: TRBV19
length: 15
D: TRBD2
size: NA
J: TRBJ2-1

CDR3: CASSERGVSSTDTQYF
DNA: TGTGCCAGCAGTGAAAGGGGGGTTTCTAGCACAGATACGCAGTATTTT
V: TRBV2
length: 16
D: NA
size: NA
J: TRBJ2-3

CDR3: CASSRRLVSGGPPEQFF
DNA: TGTGCCAGCAGCCGGCGCCTGGTGAGCGGGGGCCCCCCTGAGCAGTTCTTC
V: TRBV11-2
length: 17
D: TRBD2
size: NA
J: TRBJ2-1

CDR3: CATQLQGTQYF
DNA: TGTGCCACCCAACTGCAAGGGACCCAGTACTTC
V: TRBV10-3
length: 11
D: NA
size: NA
J: TRBJ2-5

CDR3: CASSQGQGGEKLFF
DNA: TGTGCCAGCAGCCAAGGGCAGGGAGGTGAAAAACTGTTTTTT
V: TRBV4-2
length: 14
D: NA
size: NA
J: TRBJ1-4

CDR3: CASSTQGSNMEQYF
DNA: TGTGCCAGCAGCACACAGGGGTCCAACATGGAGCAGTACTTC
V: TRBV7-9
length: 14
D: TRBD1
size: few
J: TRBJ2-7